This T cell receptor (beta chain) was recovered during a study of T-cell reconstitution after alpha-beta-depleted transplantation in children. The length of the CDR3 is 15 residues. Trimming cost V 3 bases and J 5 bases; bases outside gene matches: 9. Germline V lookup: CDR1 SGHTA, CDR2 FQGNSA. For TCRbeta, the library was prepared with unique molecular identifiers. TCRdb ran MiXCR on the PCR reads and lists one entry per CDR3 protein. The table has about 500,000 distinct CDR3 sequences, around a third seen once. The sequence came from a human donor who donated a stem cell graft to a child with aplastic anemia. This sample comprised PBMCs from the stem cell graft donor, obtained from the stem cell graft. The J gene is TRBJ2-5, the V gene TRBV7-2; 7 positions agree with TRBD2. CDR3 nucleotide sequence: TGTGCCAGCAGCTTGCCTCTATGGGAGGGCGAGACCCAGTACTTC. Protein: CASSLPLWEGETQYF.